Below, one TCR beta chain is given with its context. Produced via immunoSEQ multiplex PCR; TCRdb's table is partial and in-frame only. Of 40,000 to 45,000 clones detected, approximately 64% appear once; the ten largest clones hold less than 4%. This record comes from a study of PD-1 blockade in classical Hodgkin lymphoma. Every patient relapsed after autologous stem cell transplantation, and brentuximab vedotin exposure varied. The V gene lost 8 bases and the J gene lost 2 bases, with 19 bases spanning the gap. Germline CDR1 is ENHRY and CDR2 is SYGVKD. The CDR3 sequence is 15 residues long. The receptor was derived from a human donor with classical Hodgkin lymphoma. This chain links TRBV10-3 with TRBJ2-7; TRBD2 is a possible D gene (6 bases). Specimen: peripheral blood mononuclear cells (PBMCs), collected at baseline. As DNA, the CDR3 is TGTGCCATCCAAGGGGCGGGGATCGATACCTACGAGCAGTACTTC. This codes for CAIQGAGIDTYEQYF.